This T cell receptor beta chain was sequenced for a study of cytomegalovirus exposure and HLA in healthy donors. As for the study in general: A data release that came early held about 89 million unique TCRs from HLA-typed donors.

Germline CDR1 reads KGHSH; CDR2 reads LQKENI. V was pared by 8 bases and J by 2 bases, with 12 bases between. This CDR3 comprises 13 residues. Study-wide points: The authors later linked a missense DCLRE1C variant to TCR beta V- and J-gene trimming.

Both 60 Vbeta primers and 13 Jbeta primers went into the PCR. Some clones are missing from TCRdb's copy, which holds only in-frame ones; the method was immunoSEQ multiplex PCR. Of 100,000 to 150,000 clones in the sample, approximately 73% were seen once. With regard to this clone: What it recognizes is unknown.

The TCR comes from a man in his fifties or sixties in good health and CMV-seropositive. The V and J genes are TRBV18 and TRBJ1-1; D not certain. What was sequenced was PBMCs. The CDR3 DNA reads as TGTGCCAGCCAAGAGACAATCAACACTGAAGCTTTCTTT. Its protein product is CASQETINTEAFF.